The following is a TCR beta chain sequence with its context. Sequenced by immunoSEQ multiplex PCR; TCRdb stores in-frame clones only, minus some. In the table there are some 140,000 clones, 70% to 90% of which are singletons. V was trimmed by 4 bases and J by 5 bases, leaving 8 bases between them. Germline V lookup: CDR1 SQVTM, CDR2 ANQGSEA. This CDR3 region has 11 residues. The data were taken from a study of cytomegalovirus exposure and HLA in healthy donors. The sequencing input was PBMCs. This sequence was found in a woman in her 30s in good health and CMV-seronegative. The genes are TRBV29-1 and TRBJ2-5; D uncertain. The CDR3 sequence: CSVGARETQYF. The CDR3, as DNA: TGCAGCGTTGGTGCGAGGGAGACCCAGTACTTC.